Described below is a single T cell receptor beta chain sequence and its context. These data come from a study of blood T cell repertoires in COVID-19. Study context: From T cells, B-cell-depleted T cells, or PBMCs came the material, which was cDNA or gDNA.

Authors' analysis steps: Reference gene primer amplification gave estimated nucleated cell counts. Method: immunoSEQ multiplex PCR; TCRdb's copy keeps in-frame clones and lacks some. D and trimming come from the DNA, and the V and J calls and clone size come from that table. The table includes 100,000 to 150,000 clones, over 70% detected once. The sequencing input was peripheral blood. This receptor was taken from a woman aged 50 to 60 with acute or convalescent COVID-19.

The CDR3 DNA sequence: TGTGCCAGTAGTATTCTCGCTAGCGGTCAAGAGACCCAGTACTTC. Protein: CASSILASGQETQYF. The chain combines TRBV19 with TRBJ2-5; 7 positions match TRBD2. The CDR3 contains 15 residues. Trimming cost V 3 bases and J 2 bases; bases outside gene matches: 6. The germline V gene encodes CDR1 LNHDA and CDR2 SQIVND (reference sequence).